Presented here are 20 T cell receptor beta chains from one specimen sequenced in a study of siplizumab effects on memory and regulatory T cells. TCRdb keeps only in-frame clones here, not all; method: immunoSEQ multiplex PCR. The sample lists 70,000 or so clones, around nine tenths occurring once. Source material: Tregs sorted from blood. Every receptor here comes from a human donor in good health.

Only one count was recorded for this clone. The J gene is TRBJ2-3, the V gene TRBV11-1; possible D gene TRBD1, 7 bases. This CDR3 contains 17 residues. Trimming shortened V by 1 base and J by 0 bases, and 14 bases separated the two germline ends. Germline CDR1 SGHAT, CDR2 FQDESV (reference sequence). CDR3: CASSLEATGTSTDTQYF. CDR3 in DNA: TGTGCCAGCAGCTTAGAGGCGACAGGGACTAGCACAGATACGCAGTATTTT.

The CDR3 loop is CASSQEGLSYNEQFF. The DNA of the CDR3 is TGTGCCAGCAGCCAAGAAGGGCTGTCATACAATGAGCAGTTCTTC. This rearrangement joins TRBV4-2 to TRBJ2-1; D is ambiguous. The CDR3 has 15 amino acids. V lost 0 bases, J lost 4 bases, and 10 bases lay in between. Germline lookup yields CDR1 LGHNA and CDR2 YNFKEQ.

This chain links TRBV7-9 with TRBJ2-7, with D unresolved. Germline V gene lookup returns CDR1 SEHNR and CDR2 FQNEAQ (reference sequence). The CDR3 length is 11 residues. The V end was cut by 7 bases, the J end by 3 bases, with 7 bases between. Here the CDR3 DNA reads TGTGCCAGCACGGGTGGCTACGAGCAGTACTTC. It is translated as CASTGGYEQYF.

This chain joins TRBV5-1 and TRBJ2-7; D possibly corresponds to TRBD2 (5 bases). The germline V gene encodes CDR1 SGHRS and CDR2 YFSETQ. The CDR3 contains 12 residues. V was pared by 2 bases and J by 4 bases, with 7 bases between. The CDR3 reads CASSFGGYEQYF. The CDR3 DNA reads TGCGCCAGCAGCTTTGGAGGTTACGAGCAGTACTTC. Full variable domain (outside the CDR3, taken from reference TRBV5-1 and TRBJ2-7): KAGVTQTPRYLIKTRGQQVTLSCSPISGHRSVSWYQQTPGQGLQFLFEYFSETQRNKGNFPGRFSGRQFSNSRSEMNVSTLELGDSALYLCASSFGGYEQYFGPGTRLTVT.

The rearrangement joins TRBV5-4 to TRBJ2-2; D is unclear. This CDR3 has 13 residues. V shed 4 bases and J shed 0 bases, with 4 bases lying between them. Germline CDR1 SGHNT, CDR2 YYREEE (reference sequence). For the CDR3, the DNA is TGTGCCAGCAGCAGATCGAACACCGGGGAGCTGTTTTTT. Translated, it gives CASSRSNTGELFF.

This clone was counted a few times. This chain uses TRBV25-1 with TRBJ1-6; D is unclear. Trimming pared 6 bases from V and 5 bases from J, leaving 14 bases between. The CDR3 contains 15 residues. The germline gives CDR1 MGHDK, CDR2 SYGVNS. The CDR3 is CASSLTAVNNSPLHF. DNA for the CDR3: TGTGCCAGCAGCCTTACAGCCGTTAATAATTCACCCCTCCACTTT.

Of note for this clone: At one end the junction does not follow the germline gene, possibly because of a read error. This chain links TRBV19 with TRBJ2-7, with unresolved D. Germline CDR1 is LNHDA and CDR2 is SQIVND (reference sequence). The CDR3 runs to 11 residues. The CDR3 nucleotides are TGTGCCAGTAGTATGGGAAAAAGGAACCCCTTC. Translated, it gives CASSMGKRNPF.

The gene calls are TRBV21-1 and TRBJ1-2. TRBV21-1 is a listed pseudogene. The CDR3 consists of 12 residues. In nucleotides, the CDR3 is TGTGCCAGCAACCGAACCCACTATGGCTACACCTTC. Protein: CASNRTHYGYTF.

The rearrangement uses TRBV6-5 and TRBJ2-1; TRBD2 is a possible D gene (5 bases). Trimming stripped 5 bases from V and 0 bases from J, with 11 bases between. The CDR3 has 15 amino acids. Germline loops: CDR1 MNHEY, CDR2 SVGAGI. The CDR3 spells CASSRMGSSYNEQFF. The CDR3 DNA reads TGTGCCAGCAGTCGGATGGGGAGCTCCTACAATGAGCAGTTCTTC.

The gene calls are TRBV7-6 and TRBJ2-6, with D possibly matching TRBD1 (6 bases). The CDR3 has 19 residues. CDR1 and CDR2 (germline): SGHVS, FNYEAQ. V was clipped by 5 bases and J by 0 bases, with 20 bases between them. CDR3 DNA: TGTGCCAGCAGCCAGACGGTCAGGGGTCCTACCTCTGGGGCCAACGTCCTGACTTTC. Its translation: CASSQTVRGPTSGANVLTF.

The chain employs TRBV5-1 and TRBJ2-5, with TRBD2 identical over 14 bases. Trimming removed 4 bases from V and 5 bases from J; junction bases left unmatched: 10. This CDR3 has 17 residues. Germline V gives CDR1 SGHRS, CDR2 YFSETQ. Written as DNA, the CDR3 is TGCGCCAGCAGCCCCGGGACTAGCGGGAGCCGCAGGGAGACCCAGTACTTC. Translation: CASSPGTSGSRRETQYF.

The CDR3 DNA sequence: TGTGCCAGCAGTCGGTCCGAGACCCAGTACTTC. This translates into CASSRSETQYF. The rearrangement joins TRBV2 to TRBJ2-5, with no clear D. The germline V gene has CDR1 SNHLY and CDR2 FYNNEI. The CDR3 runs to 11 residues. V was clipped by 5 bases and J by 5 bases, with 6 bases between them.

This chain links TRBV5-1 with TRBJ1-1; 12 bases map to TRBD1. The V and J ends lost 3 bases and 4 bases, in that order; junction bases with no gene match: 10. The CDR3 has 17 amino acids. The V gene's germline CDR1 is SGHRS and CDR2 YFSETQ. The CDR3 is CASSSYAGQGAITEAFF. The CDR3 DNA follows: TGCGCCAGCAGCTCCTACGCGGGACAGGGGGCAATCACTGAAGCTTTCTTT.

The table lists this clone with a few counts. The chain is built from TRBV7-2 and TRBJ2-7, with unresolved D. This CDR3 is 14 amino acids long. Germline CDR1 SGHTA, CDR2 FQGNSA. V shed 3 bases and J shed 3 bases, with 12 bases lying between them. In DNA, the CDR3 is TGTGCCAGCAGCTTCTGGGGTAGGGTCTACGAGCAGTACTTC. This translates into CASSFWGRVYEQYF.

This chain joins TRBV7-2 and TRBJ2-4; the match to TRBD1 covers 8 bases. This CDR3 spans 19 amino acids. Germline CDR1 reads SGHTA; CDR2 reads FQGNSA. V trimming: 1 base; J trimming: 1 base; junction bases outside the gene matches: 12. The DNA of the CDR3 is TGTGCCAGCAGCTTAGTCGCTGGACAGGGAAGAGGGGCCAAAAACATTCAGTACTTC. Translating gives CASSLVAGQGRGAKNIQYF.

The V and J genes are TRBV5-8 and TRBJ2-1, with D perhaps matching TRBD2 (7 bases). CDR1 SGHTS and CDR2 YDEGEE come from the germline V gene. V lost 5 bases and J 0 bases, leaving 15 bases between the germline ends. The CDR3 extends over 16 amino acids. The CDR3 DNA reads TGTGCCAGCAGACAGGGACTAATTAGCTCCTACAATGAGCAGTTCTTC. Protein product: CASRQGLISSYNEQFF.

This sequence joins TRBV7-9 and TRBJ2-5; 9 bases are a match to TRBD1. The CDR3 loop spans 15 amino acids. The trim removed 1 base at V and 4 bases at J, leaving 4 bases unmatched. Germline V lookup: CDR1 SEHNR, CDR2 FQNEAQ (reference sequence). DNA of the CDR3: TGTGCCAGCAGCTTAGGGGGGACAGGGCGAGAGACCCAGTACTTC. It yields the protein CASSLGGTGRETQYF.

V gene TRBV5-1 combines with J gene TRBJ2-1, with 7 bases fitting TRBD1. V shed 4 bases, J shed 9 bases, and the junction held 7 bases outside the gene matches. This CDR3 spans 13 amino acids. Germline V gene sequence: CDR1 SGHRS, CDR2 YFSETQ. CDR3 sequence (DNA): TGCGCCAGCAGCCCGCGACAGGGAAGTGAGCAGTTCTTC. Encoded protein: CASSPRQGSEQFF. Drawing the rest from reference TRBV5-1 and TRBJ2-1, the complete variable domain is KAGVTQTPRYLIKTRGQQVTLSCSPISGHRSVSWYQQTPGQGLQFLFEYFSETQRNKGNFPGRFSGRQFSNSRSEMNVSTLELGDSALYLCASSPRQGSEQFFGPGTRLTVL.

The chain has TRBV10-2 and TRBJ2-5; D is unresolved. V lost 1 base, J lost 7 bases, and 4 bases lay in between. There are 11 residues in the CDR3. Germline values: CDR1 WSHSY, CDR2 SAAADI. CDR3 DNA: TGCGCCAGCAGTGAGTTGAGGACCCAGTACTTC. Translating gives CASSELRTQYF.

The chain carries TRBV15 and TRBJ2-1; TRBD2 aligns across 7 bases. The junction had 3 bases not matched to a gene; V was cut back by 2 bases and J by 5 bases. The CDR3 extends over 14 amino acids. Germline loops: CDR1 LNHNV, CDR2 YYDKDF (reference sequence). The DNA for the CDR3 is TGTGCCACCAGCAGATCGGGACTACACAATGAGCAGTTCTTC. Protein product: CATSRSGLHNEQFF.